The clone carrying this T cell receptor (beta chain) was seen more than once but under ten times. Antigen: not known. Germline CDR1 LNHDA, CDR2 SQIVND (reference sequence). The CDR3 consists of 15 residues. V was clipped by 5 bases and J by 0 bases, with 13 bases between them. This sample is drawn from a study of a mutant IDH1 vaccine in newly diagnosed glioma. Study-wide background: In the visit schedule, V12 fell in week 35, while V13 fell in week 47.

Using immunoSEQ multiplex PCR, the repertoire was profiled, and TCRdb retains in-frame clones only, with some absent. Here the sample spans about 13,000 clones, around three quarters being singletons. Time point reported: week 47, end of study. Mutant IDH1 20-mer peptide, at 300 ug, made up each vaccine dose, with topical imiquimod. Newly diagnosed WHO grade 3 or 4 IDH1-mutant, ATRX-lost astrocytomas were identified in the donors. The chain combines TRBV19 with TRBJ1-1; the D gene is possibly TRBD1 (6 bases). The specimen comprised PBMCs, sampled from a glioma patient whose treatment included an IDH1 peptide vaccine. This TCR was recovered from a woman aged 40-49 years with glioma. In DNA form, the CDR3 reads TGTGCCAGTAGTGAACAACAGGGAATGAACACTGAAGCTTTCTTT. This translates into CASSEQQGMNTEAFF.